This is a list of T cell receptor beta chains from one sample in a study of T cell responses to AZD1222 COVID-19 vaccine. Clones were sequenced by immunoSEQ multiplex PCR, and TCRdb holds only the in-frame ones, with some missing. The repertoire holds about 160,000 clones, with roughly nine tenths as singletons. Sequencing used peripheral blood, obtained on day 0 of AZD1222 vaccination. These receptors all stem from an adult in good health. Each CDR3 is given with its conserved first and last residue. A D gene is named only where the DNA matches it firmly. Where a row states a size, it is once, few, many or the class of an expanded clone; other rows omit it.

v_call: TRBV12-3/TRBV12-4; clone_size: .; d_call: .; j_call: TRBJ2-1; cdr3_aa: CASSHGVEQFF; cdr3_nt: TGTGCCAGCAGCCATGGGGTTGAGCAGTTCTTC
v_call: TRBV27; clone_size: .; d_call: TRBD1; j_call: TRBJ1-1; cdr3_aa: CASSTTGQGAMNTEAFF; cdr3_nt: TGTGCCAGCAGTACCACGGGACAGGGGGCTATGAACACTGAAGCTTTCTTT
v_call: TRBV7-8; clone_size: .; d_call: TRBD1; j_call: TRBJ2-7; cdr3_aa: CASSPRTGDYEQYF; cdr3_nt: TGTGCCAGCAGCCCCCGGACAGGAGATTACGAGCAGTACTTC
v_call: TRBV6-5; clone_size: .; d_call: .; j_call: TRBJ1-1; cdr3_aa: CASSPGTEAFF; cdr3_nt: TGTGCCAGCAGCCCGGGAACTGAAGCTTTCTTT
v_call: TRBV27; clone_size: .; d_call: TRBD1; j_call: TRBJ2-1; cdr3_aa: CASSDRGDNEQFF; cdr3_nt: TGTGCCAGCTCTGACAGGGGAGACAATGAGCAGTTCTTC
v_call: TRBV12-3/TRBV12-4; clone_size: .; d_call: .; j_call: TRBJ1-4; cdr3_aa: CATMRGPEKLFF; cdr3_nt: TGTGCCACCATGAGGGGCCCTGAAAAACTGTTTTTT
v_call: TRBV6-5; clone_size: once; d_call: .; j_call: TRBJ2-6; cdr3_aa: CAAGSGANVLTF; cdr3_nt: TGTGCGGCCGGGTCTGGGGCCAACGTCCTGACTTTC
v_call: TRBV19; clone_size: .; d_call: .; j_call: TRBJ1-1; cdr3_aa: CATGGNTEAFF; cdr3_nt: TGTGCCACGGGGGGAAACACTGAAGCTTTCTTT
v_call: TRBV21-1; clone_size: .; d_call: .; j_call: TRBJ1-5; cdr3_aa: CASSGDREHF; cdr3_nt: TGTGCCAGCAGCGGGGACAGGGAGCATTTT
v_call: TRBV3-1/TRBV3-2; clone_size: .; d_call: .; j_call: TRBJ2-7; cdr3_aa: CASSPSVPGTWRYEQYF; cdr3_nt: TGTGCCAGCAGCCCAAGTGTACCTGGGACCTGGCGCTACGAGCAGTACTTC
v_call: TRBV18; clone_size: .; d_call: .; j_call: TRBJ2-2; cdr3_aa: CASSPSQESTGELFF; cdr3_nt: TGTGCCAGCTCACCAAGCCAGGAATCCACCGGGGAGCTGTTTTTT
v_call: TRBV4-2; clone_size: few; d_call: TRBD2; j_call: TRBJ2-2; cdr3_aa: CASSQVGLAGPRYTGELFF; cdr3_nt: TGTGCCAGCAGCCAAGTGGGACTAGCGGGACCTCGGTACACCGGGGAGCTGTTTTTT
v_call: TRBV24-1; clone_size: .; d_call: .; j_call: TRBJ1-5; cdr3_aa: CATSPTIRGPNQPQHF; cdr3_nt: TGTGCCACCTCCCCCACCATCCGGGGACCCAATCAGCCCCAGCATTTT
v_call: TRBV28; clone_size: .; d_call: .; j_call: TRBJ2-7; cdr3_aa: CASQGEGPYEQHF; cdr3_nt: TGTGCCAGCCAAGGCGAGGGCCCCTACGAGCAGCACTTC
v_call: TRBV6-5; clone_size: .; d_call: .; j_call: TRBJ2-7; cdr3_aa: CASSYLGIYEQYF; cdr3_nt: TGTGCCAGCAGTTATCTAGGGATCTACGAGCAGTACTTC
v_call: TRBV9; clone_size: .; d_call: TRBD2; j_call: TRBJ2-1; cdr3_aa: CASSVASVAGGPVGEQFF; cdr3_nt: TGTGCCAGCAGCGTAGCATCCGTAGCGGGGGGCCCGGTCGGTGAGCAGTTCTTC
v_call: TRBV29-1; clone_size: .; d_call: .; j_call: TRBJ1-2; cdr3_aa: CSVEDRWTSGYTF; cdr3_nt: TGCAGCGTTGAAGATCGTTGGACTAGTGGCTACACCTTC
v_call: TRBV27; clone_size: .; d_call: .; j_call: TRBJ2-3; cdr3_aa: CASRPGDFFTDTQYF; cdr3_nt: TGTGCCAGCCGCCCGGGGGACTTTTTCACAGATACGCAGTATTTT
v_call: TRBV19; clone_size: .; d_call: .; j_call: TRBJ2-5; cdr3_aa: CASSIGGRETQYF; cdr3_nt: TGTGCCAGTAGTATAGGGGGCAGAGAGACCCAGTACTTC
v_call: TRBV4-2; clone_size: .; d_call: .; j_call: TRBJ2-1; cdr3_aa: CASSQDPGTNLNNEQFF; cdr3_nt: TGTGCCAGCAGCCAAGATCCGGGCACGAACCTCAACAATGAGCAGTTCTTC
v_call: TRBV6-6; clone_size: .; d_call: .; j_call: TRBJ1-4; cdr3_aa: CASSPGTPDEKLFF; cdr3_nt: TGTGCCAGCAGCCCCGGGACGCCCGATGAAAAACTGTTTTTT
v_call: TRBV6-5; clone_size: .; d_call: .; j_call: TRBJ1-2; cdr3_aa: CASMRGSSYGYTF; cdr3_nt: TGTGCCAGCATGCGGGGTTCCAGCTATGGCTACACCTTC
v_call: TRBV4-1; clone_size: .; d_call: .; j_call: TRBJ1-1; cdr3_aa: CASSRSREEAFF; cdr3_nt: TGCGCCAGCAGCCGTTCCCGGGAGGAGGCTTTCTTT
v_call: TRBV7-3; clone_size: .; d_call: .; j_call: TRBJ2-2; cdr3_aa: CASSLRGAANTGELFF; cdr3_nt: TGTGCCAGCAGCTTAAGGGGTGCCGCGAACACCGGGGAGCTGTTTTTT
v_call: TRBV30; clone_size: .; d_call: .; j_call: TRBJ1-3; cdr3_aa: CAWGDFSGNTIYF; cdr3_nt: TGTGCCTGGGGGGACTTTTCTGGAAACACCATATATTTT
v_call: TRBV11-3; clone_size: once; d_call: .; j_call: TRBJ2-2; cdr3_aa: CASSLGTANTGELFF; cdr3_nt: TGTGCCAGCAGCCTCGGGACGGCGAACACCGGGGAGCTGTTTTTT
v_call: TRBV27; clone_size: .; d_call: TRBD1; j_call: TRBJ1-2; cdr3_aa: CASSLARQGEYYGYTF; cdr3_nt: TGTGCCAGCAGTTTAGCCCGACAGGGGGAATACTATGGCTACACCTTC
v_call: TRBV7-6; clone_size: .; d_call: TRBD2; j_call: TRBJ2-3; cdr3_aa: CASSPRAGGTDTQYF; cdr3_nt: TGTGCCAGCAGCCCCCGGGCGGGGGGCACAGATACGCAGTATTTT
v_call: TRBV6-5; clone_size: .; d_call: TRBD1; j_call: TRBJ2-2; cdr3_aa: CASSDSGTGAEELFF; cdr3_nt: TGTGCCAGCAGTGACTCCGGGACAGGGGCTGAGGAGCTGTTTTTT
v_call: TRBV21-1; clone_size: .; d_call: .; j_call: TRBJ2-5; cdr3_aa: CASSKALNREETQYF; cdr3_nt: TGTGCCAGCAGCAAAGCCCTTAACAGGGAAGAGACCCAGTACTTC
v_call: TRBV5-5; clone_size: .; d_call: TRBD1; j_call: TRBJ2-2; cdr3_aa: CASRPGTANTGELFF; cdr3_nt: TGTGCCAGCAGGCCCGGGACAGCGAACACCGGGGAGCTGTTTTTT
v_call: TRBV4-1; clone_size: .; d_call: .; j_call: TRBJ1-3; cdr3_aa: CASSQDLLGYRTRSGNTIYF; cdr3_nt: TGCGCCAGCAGCCAAGATCTTCTCGGCTACAGGACCCGCTCTGGAAACACCATATATTTT
v_call: TRBV9; clone_size: .; d_call: TRBD2; j_call: TRBJ2-1; cdr3_aa: CASSRLAGTPYNEQFF; cdr3_nt: TGTGCCAGCAGCCGACTAGCGGGGACCCCCTACAATGAGCAGTTCTTC
v_call: TRBV7-2; clone_size: .; d_call: TRBD1; j_call: TRBJ2-1; cdr3_aa: CASSSYRGPSSYNEQFF; cdr3_nt: TGTGCCAGCAGCTCATACAGGGGACCTAGCTCCTACAATGAGCAGTTCTTC
v_call: TRBV9; clone_size: .; d_call: TRBD2; j_call: TRBJ2-7; cdr3_aa: CASSPAAGGLLEQYF; cdr3_nt: TGTGCCAGCAGCCCCGCGGCGGGGGGCCTTCTTGAGCAGTACTTC
v_call: TRBV18; clone_size: .; d_call: .; j_call: TRBJ2-7; cdr3_aa: CASSAVGADIDYEQYF; cdr3_nt: TGTGCCAGCTCAGCGGTCGGAGCGGATATAGACTACGAGCAGTACTTC